These 20 T cell receptor beta chains came from one sample sequenced in a study of blood T cell repertoires in COVID-19. The assay was immunoSEQ multiplex PCR, and TCRdb's table has in-frame clones only and misses some. This sample carries around 100,000 clones, about 89% of them seen once, and the ten largest clones take approximately 4.7%. The specimen was peripheral blood. The receptors come from a man in his forties with acute or convalescent COVID-19.

The chain combines TRBV4-1 with TRBJ1-5; D might be TRBD1 (5 bases). Germline V gene lookup returns CDR1 MGHRA and CDR2 YSYEKL. This CDR3 region has 15 residues. The V end lost 0 bases, the J end lost 7 bases, and 13 bases lay between the germline ends. CDR3 nucleotide sequence: TGCGCCAGCAGCCAAGAGGGGGGGGAGGCACAGCCCCAGCATTTT. Protein product: CASSQEGGEAQPQHF.

The rearrangement links TRBV13 to TRBJ2-7; tentative D call: TRBD1 (6 bases). The CDR3 contains 14 residues. Looked up from germline, CDR1 is PRHDT and CDR2 is FYEKMQ (reference sequence). V gave up 5 bases and J gave up 0 bases, with 11 bases separating them. The CDR3 sequence: CASSRQAFSYEQYF. The CDR3 nucleotides read TGTGCCAGCAGCCGACAGGCCTTCTCCTACGAGCAGTACTTC.

V usage is TRBV6-6 and J usage is TRBJ2-7, with D possibly being TRBD2 (6 bases). The CDR3 length is 15 residues. The V end was cut by 6 bases, the J end by 2 bases, with 17 bases between. Per germline, CDR1 MNHNY and CDR2 SVGAGI (reference sequence). CDR3 bases: TGTGCCAGCAGAAAACGAGGGGACTCTCCCTACGAGCAGTACTTC. Its protein is CASRKRGDSPYEQYF.

The J gene is TRBJ1-2, the V gene TRBV13, with unresolved D. Trimming left V 5 bases short and J 6 bases short, with 19 bases between. The CDR3 runs 15 residues. CDR1 PRHDT and CDR2 FYEKMQ come from the germline V gene (reference sequence). The CDR3: CASSHSGLSMDGYTF. The CDR3 DNA reads as TGTGCCAGCAGCCACTCCGGACTGAGCATGGATGGCTACACCTTC.

The V gene is TRBV11-2, the J gene TRBJ1-5; D ambiguous. The CDR3 is 14 residues long. Germline CDR1 SGHAT, CDR2 FQNNGV. V was shortened by 0 bases and J by 5 bases, with 8 bases between the two germline ends. CDR3 protein: CASSLDGVYQPQHF. CDR3 sequence (DNA): TGTGCCAGCAGCTTAGACGGTGTATATCAGCCCCAGCATTTT.

The chain is built from TRBV19 and TRBJ1-4, with 7 bases lining up with TRBD1. V dropped 5 bases and J dropped 0; count of bases not matched to a gene: 6. Germline loops: CDR1 LNHDA, CDR2 SQIVND (reference sequence). This CDR3 has 16 amino acids. The CDR3 reads CASSQWDSSTNEKLFF. In DNA, the CDR3 is TGTGCCAGTAGTCAATGGGACAGTTCAACTAATGAAAAACTGTTTTTT.

This clone has a single count. The chain carries TRBV29-1 and TRBJ1-1; TRBD1 agrees at 7 bases. With V trimmed by 3 bases and J by 4 bases, 2 bases remained unmatched. The CDR3 runs to 12 residues. Per germline, CDR1 SQVTM and CDR2 ANQGSEA. This CDR3 reads CSVDAGGTEAFF. CDR3 nucleotides: TGCAGCGTTGATGCAGGGGGCACTGAAGCTTTCTTT.

This clone occurred once. V is TRBV10-3 and J is TRBJ2-2; tentatively, D is TRBD2 (5 bases). The CDR3 is made up of 13 amino acids. The V gene lost 9 bases and the J gene lost 3 bases, with 11 bases spanning the gap. Germline V gives CDR1 ENHRY, CDR2 SYGVKD. CDR3 nucleotide sequence: TGTGCCATGAGCGACTACGACACCGGGGAGCTGTTTTTT. The encoded protein is CAMSDYDTGELFF.

The chain is built from TRBV11-2 and TRBJ2-5, with a tentative D call TRBD1 (6 bases). The V gene lost 5 bases and the J gene lost 4 bases, with 20 bases spanning the gap. Germline V gene data show CDR1 as SGHAT and CDR2 as FQNNGV. The CDR3 extends over 16 amino acids. CDR3 bases: TGTGCCAGCAGCCCGCTCAGGGGTGGAGGAGGAGAGACCCAGTACTTC. Its protein product is CASSPLRGGGGETQYF.

J is TRBJ2-7 and V is TRBV7-2, with a tentative D call TRBD2 (5 bases). V was trimmed by 1 base and J by 5 bases, leaving 15 bases between them. This CDR3 is built from 15 residues. Looked up from germline, CDR1 is SGHTA and CDR2 is FQGNSA. The CDR3 DNA reads as TGTGCCAGCAGCTTAGTCAGGACTTCTAGGGACGAGCAGTACTTC. Its translation: CASSLVRTSRDEQYF.

CDR3 protein: CAISEEDRGQETQYF. CDR3 DNA sequence: TGTGCCATCAGTGAGGAGGACAGGGGGCAAGAGACCCAGTACTTC. The genes are TRBV10-3 and TRBJ2-5, with 10 bases matching TRBD1. V lost 2 bases to trimming and J lost 2 bases; unmatched junction nucleotides: 2. CDR1 is ENHRY and CDR2 is SYGVKD in the germline V gene. The CDR3 extends over 15 amino acids.

The genes are TRBV19 and TRBJ2-5; TRBD2 matches 13 bases. This CDR3 has 18 residues. Germline trimming cut 7 bases from V and 1 base from J; bases unmatched to any gene: 12. CDR1 LNHDA and CDR2 SQIVND come from the germline V gene (reference sequence). For the CDR3, the DNA is TGTGCCAGTACTCAATCGGGACTAGCGGGGCCCCGCCAAGAGACCCAGTACTTC. Translated, it gives CASTQSGLAGPRQETQYF.

DNA for the CDR3: TGTGCCAGCAGCTTGGGGACAGGCTCCCTATACGGGGCCAACGTCCTGACTTTC. This gives the protein CASSLGTGSLYGANVLTF. The chain uses TRBV5-4 and TRBJ2-6, with 7 bases that match TRBD1. CDR1 and CDR2 (germline): SGHNT, YYREEE (reference sequence). The CDR3 consists of 18 residues. V lost 0 bases and J lost 4; bases outside the gene matches: 10.

The rearrangement links TRBV7-7 to TRBJ2-5; 12 bases are a match to TRBD2. This CDR3 is built from 15 residues. Germline CDR1 reads SSHAT; CDR2 reads FNYEAQ (reference sequence). J lost 0 bases, V lost 5 bases, and 1 base had no gene match. The CDR3 DNA reads as TGTGCCAGCAGCACTAGCGGGGGGTACCAAGAGACCCAGTACTTC. Protein sequence: CASSTSGGYQETQYF.

V gene TRBV6-5 combines with J gene TRBJ2-2; TRBD1 matches at 7 bases. V shed 2 bases and J 5 bases; nucleotides not matched to a gene: 8. This CDR3 contains 16 residues. From germline, CDR1 is MNHEY and CDR2 SVGAGI. Written as DNA, the CDR3 is TGTGCCAGCAGTTACCCTACAGGGGTAAGGACCGGGGAGCTGTTTTTT. This codes for CASSYPTGVRTGELFF.

This clone was found a few times. The chain is built from TRBV18 and TRBJ2-1, with D perhaps matching TRBD2 (6 bases). The V end was cut by 6 bases, the J end by 0 bases, with 12 bases between. Looked up from germline, CDR1 is KGHSH and CDR2 is LQKENI. CDR3 size: 15 residues. The CDR3 spells CASSYWDSSYNEQFF. As DNA, the CDR3 is TGTGCCAGCTCGTACTGGGACTCCTCCTACAATGAGCAGTTCTTC.

J is TRBJ2-3 and V is TRBV9; 10 positions agree with TRBD2. After removal of 4 bases from V and 2 bases from J, the junction contained 4 bases not matched to a gene. CDR3 size: 15 residues. From germline, CDR1 is SGDLS and CDR2 YYNGEE. The CDR3 protein is CASSILAGSTDTQYF. The CDR3 DNA reads TGTGCCAGCAGCATACTAGCGGGGTCCACAGATACGCAGTATTTT. Full variable domain (remainder filled in from reference TRBV9 and TRBJ2-3): DSGVTQTPKHLITATGQRVTLRCSPRSGDLSVYWYQQSLDQGLQFLIQYYNGEERAKGNILERFSAQQFPDLHSELNLSSLELGDSALYFCASSILAGSTDTQYFGPGTRLTVL.

The count of this clone is one. The chain carries TRBV9 and TRBJ1-5; no clear D. The CDR3 consists of 14 residues. V was pared by 0 bases and J by 4 bases, with 8 bases between. Germline CDR1 SGDLS, CDR2 YYNGEE. CDR3 loop: CASSVGAGNQPQHF. The CDR3 DNA sequence: TGTGCCAGCAGCGTAGGGGCAGGTAATCAGCCCCAGCATTTT.

The chain links TRBV12-3 or TRBV12-4 to TRBJ1-5; D is perhaps TRBD1 (6 bases). The V end lost 4 bases, the J end lost 6 bases, and 10 bases lay between the germline ends. This CDR3 region has 13 residues. The CDR3 coding sequence is TGTGCCAGCAGTTATACAGGGTTTCAGCCCCAGCATTTT. Its protein product is CASSYTGFQPQHF.

Written as DNA, the CDR3 is TGTGCCAGCAGCAGAGGGGGGACAGGGGGCACGAACACCGGGGAGCTGTTTTTT. This gives the protein CASSRGGTGGTNTGELFF. The rearrangement uses TRBV5-4 and TRBJ2-2, with 12 bases fitting TRBD1. Germline CDR1 reads SGHNT; CDR2 reads YYREEE (reference sequence). V lost 4 bases and J lost 0; bases outside the gene matches: 7. The CDR3 extends over 18 amino acids.